Each of the 29 T cell receptor beta chains below was sequenced from the same sample in a study of spatial heterogeneity in lung cancer (dated by TCRdb to between 2019 and 2020). Explained via the paper, the time point label denotes: blood at routine non-recurrence follow-up after resection. Whole RNA extracted from tumor and nontumor lung tissue, or from cryopreserved PBMC samples, was used for TCR sequencing without cell sorting. The method behind the library was 5' RACE. These reads were obtained on a NextSeq 500. TCRdb reprocessed the public reads (quality trimming at Q25 with fastp, clone calling with MiXCR) and kept in-frame beta chains. Each entry merges the rows of one CDR3 protein and shows their most common DNA and genes. Present in this sample are around 110,000 distinct CDR3 sequences, 10% to 15% of which were seen just once. The ten top clones hold 16% of the sample. Sequenced here: PBMCs, sampled at follow-up. The receptor set was obtained from a male donor with early-stage non-small cell lung cancer.

This clonotype turned up a few times. The rearrangement uses TRBV27 and TRBJ2-2; either TRBD1 or TRBD2 may supply D (5 bases each). CDR1 MNHEY and CDR2 SMNVEV come from the germline V gene (reference sequence). The CDR3 has 15 amino acids. The V and J ends lost 5 bases and 6 bases respectively, with 16 bases between them. The CDR3 DNA sequence: TGTGCCAGCAGTCCACCCGGGACGGTCCCCGGGGAGCTGTTTTTT. This translates into CASSPPGTVPGELFF.

The chain employs TRBV7-9 and TRBJ2-5; D unresolved. This CDR3 is 13 amino acids long. The V end lost 2 bases, the J end lost 4 bases, and 8 bases lay between the germline ends. Looked up from germline, CDR1 is SEHNR and CDR2 is FQNEAQ (reference sequence). CDR3 bases: TGTGCCAGCAGCTTACCCGTAACAGAGACCCAGTACTTC. Protein: CASSLPVTETQYF. Supplemented by reference TRBV7-9 and TRBJ2-5, the full variable domain reads DTGVSQNPRHKITKRGQNVTFRCDPISEHNRLYWYRQTLGQGPEFLTYFQNEAQLEKSRLLSDRFSAERPKGSFSTLEIQRTEQGDSAMYLCASSLPVTETQYFGPGTRLLVL.

V gene TRBV7-2 combines with J gene TRBJ2-2, with a possible D match to TRBD1 (6 bases). CDR1 is SGHTA and CDR2 is FQGNSA in the germline V gene. Trimming stripped 1 base from V and 7 bases from J, with 13 bases between. There are 15 residues in the CDR3. The CDR3 DNA is TGTGCCAGCAGCTTAGATCCCAGGGGCAGCGGGGAGCTGTTTTTT. It codes for CASSLDPRGSGELFF.

This clonotype has a count of ten or more. The chain is built from TRBV10-3 and TRBJ1-4; no clear D gene. V was clipped by 1 base and J by 6 bases, with 9 bases between them. The CDR3 totals 14 residues. The germline gives CDR1 ENHRY, CDR2 SYGVKD. The DNA of the CDR3 is TGTGCCATCAGTGAGTTTGGTAGGGATGAAAAACTGTTTTTT. Protein product: CAISEFGRDEKLFF.

This clonotype appeared many times. At one end, the junction sequence differs from germline, possibly due to a read error. The gene calls are TRBV7-7 and TRBJ2-5; D is tentatively TRBD1 or TRBD2 (5 bases each). Germline V gene data show CDR1 as SSHAT and CDR2 as FNYEAQ (reference sequence). This CDR3 spans 14 amino acids. CDR3 sequence: CASSLGGGQETQYF. The CDR3 DNA is TGTGCTAGCAGCTTAGGTGGGGGCCAAGAGACCCAGTACTTC.

This chain links TRBV5-1 with TRBJ1-5, with D possibly TRBD1 on 6 matching bases. The CDR3 contains 13 residues. Germline V lookup: CDR1 SGHRS, CDR2 YFSETQ. The V end lost 0 bases, the J end lost 5 bases, and 6 bases lay between the germline ends. The CDR3 is CASSLAGDQPQHF. The CDR3 region has the DNA TGCGCCAGCAGCTTGGCAGGGGATCAGCCCCAGCATTTT. Based on the CDR3 plus reference TRBV5-1 and TRBJ1-5, the full variable domain is KAGVTQTPRYLIKTRGQQVTLSCSPISGHRSVSWYQQTPGQGLQFLFEYFSETQRNKGNFPGRFSGRQFSNSRSEMNVSTLELGDSALYLCASSLAGDQPQHFGDGTRLSIL.

The chain joins TRBV5-1 to TRBJ2-1; 12 bases align to TRBD2. The CDR3 is 15 amino acids. With V trimmed by 5 bases and J by 7 bases, 7 bases remained unmatched. Looked up from germline, CDR1 is SGHRS and CDR2 is YFSETQ. The CDR3 nucleotides read TGCGCCAGCAGGACTAGCGGGGGCCCGAGGAATGAGCAGTTCTTC. Translation gives CASRTSGGPRNEQFF.

This chain joins TRBV12-3 or TRBV12-4 and TRBJ2-3, with 9 bases identical to TRBD1. This CDR3 has 15 residues. V was clipped by 2 bases and J by 3 bases; unmatched bases: 3. The CDR3 DNA is TGTGCCAGCAGTTTAAGACAGGGGGTTACAGATACGCAGTATTTT. Translation: CASSLRQGVTDTQYF.

This clonotype was detected many times. The V and J genes are TRBV18 and TRBJ2-5; D is unresolved. This CDR3 spans 16 amino acids. With 6 bases removed from V and 3 bases from J, the gap between germline ends came to 20 bases. Germline CDR1 reads KGHSH; CDR2 reads LQKENI. CDR3 protein: CASSLGVYLEKETQYF. DNA of the CDR3: TGTGCCAGCTCGCTAGGAGTCTACTTAGAGAAAGAGACCCAGTACTTC.

This clonotype was observed a few times. This sequence joins TRBV7-2 and TRBJ1-2, with 8 positions matching TRBD1. V trimming: 7 bases; J trimming: 0 bases; junction bases outside the gene matches: 4. From germline, CDR1 is SGHTA and CDR2 FQGNSA. The CDR3 loop spans 14 amino acids. CDR3 protein: CASNEQGANYGYTF. DNA of the CDR3: TGTGCCAGCAACGAACAGGGGGCTAACTATGGCTACACCTTC.

This clonotype was seen ten or more times. This chain links TRBV10-2 with TRBJ1-5; D is possibly TRBD1 (6 bases). Trimming pared 0 bases from V and 5 bases from J, leaving 14 bases between. The CDR3 length is 16 residues. Germline V gene sequence: CDR1 WSHSY, CDR2 SAAADI. The chain's CDR3 is CASSESTNRVHQPQHF. DNA for the CDR3: TGCGCCAGCAGTGAGTCCACAAACAGGGTCCATCAGCCCCAGCATTTT.

This clonotype showed up many times. The rearrangement joins TRBV9 to TRBJ2-3; no definite D call. V shed 0 bases and J shed 3 bases, with 11 bases lying between them. The germline V gene has CDR1 SGDLS and CDR2 YYNGEE. The CDR3 has 15 residues. In DNA, the CDR3 is TGTGCCAGCAGCGTAGCAGGAATCAGAACAGATACGCAGTATTTT. As protein: CASSVAGIRTDTQYF.

This chain joins TRBV6-2 or TRBV6-3 and TRBJ2-3; D gene uncertain. V dropped 5 bases and J dropped 5 bases, with 11 bases sitting between them. Per the germline V gene, CDR1 is MNHEY and CDR2 is SVGEGT. This CDR3 comprises 13 residues. CDR3 in DNA: TGTGCCAGCAGTCACCCTAATCAAGATACGCAGTATTTT. Its protein product is CASSHPNQDTQYF.

The rearrangement links TRBV6-1 to TRBJ1-3; D is perhaps TRBD1 (6 bases). The V gene lost 0 bases and the J gene lost 4 bases, with 7 bases spanning the gap. Germline lookup yields CDR1 MNHNS and CDR2 SASEGT. This CDR3 contains 14 residues. The CDR3 protein is CASSEATGGNTIYF. The DNA of the CDR3 is TGTGCCAGCAGTGAAGCAACAGGGGGAAACACCATATATTTT.

A few counts support this clonotype. The V call is TRBV20-1, the J call TRBJ1-3, with TRBD1 matching 7 bases. The CDR3 length is 15 residues. With V trimmed by 1 base and J by 3 bases, 6 bases remained unmatched. CDR1 is DFQATT, CDR2 SNEGSKA, per germline (reference sequence). The CDR3 region has the DNA TGCAGTGCTAGAGCTAGACAGGGTATTGGAAACACCATATATTTT. It encodes CSARARQGIGNTIYF.

This clonotype was seen many times. This chain connects TRBV29-1 to TRBJ1-2; tentative D call: TRBD1 (6 bases). The ends were cut back, 7 bases at V and 0 bases at J, with 18 bases in the middle. The CDR3 is made up of 15 amino acids. Germline CDR1 SQVTM, CDR2 ANQGSEA. CDR3: CSARTEQDSNYGYTF. In DNA form, the CDR3 reads TGCAGCGCCAGGACAGAGCAGGATTCTAACTATGGCTACACCTTC.

The chain uses TRBV11-3 and TRBJ1-2; 8 bases map to TRBD1. Germline CDR1 reads SGHNT; CDR2 reads YENEEA. The length of the CDR3 is 13 residues. J lost 4 bases, V lost 5 bases, and 3 bases had no gene match. The CDR3 coding sequence is TGTGCCAGCAGCGCGGACAGGGCCTATGGCTACACCTTC. This sequence encodes CASSADRAYGYTF.

This clonotype is a singleton in its sample. The V gene is TRBV15, the J gene TRBJ1-6, with D tentatively TRBD1 (5 bases). The CDR3 runs to 14 residues. Per germline, CDR1 LNHNV and CDR2 YYDKDF (reference sequence). Between the trimmed V and J ends, which lost 8 bases and 0 bases, there was a span of 8 bases. The CDR3 nucleotides read TGTGCCACCGCGGGGGGCTCCTATAATTCACCCCTCCACTTT. As protein: CATAGGSYNSPLHF.

This clonotype was seen more than once but under ten times. J is TRBJ1-6 and V is TRBV25-1, with D uncertain. The CDR3 has 15 residues. Germline V lookup: CDR1 MGHDK, CDR2 SYGVNS. The V end was cut by 3 bases, the J end by 5 bases, with 11 bases between. DNA of the CDR3: TGTGCCAGCAGTGAGCAGACCTACCATAATTCACCCCTCCACTTT. Translated: CASSEQTYHNSPLHF.

This clonotype was picked up many times. The rearrangement joins TRBV6-5 to TRBJ2-3; 9 bases line up with TRBD1. The CDR3 contains 15 residues. The V and J ends lost 6 bases and 2 bases, in that order; junction bases with no gene match: 6. From germline, CDR1 is MNHEY and CDR2 SVGAGI. CDR3 nucleotides: TGTGCCAGCAGCTCCGGACAGGGGATCACAGATACGCAGTATTTT. Translation: CASSSGQGITDTQYF.

Many counts were recorded for this clonotype. The chain uses TRBV29-1 and TRBJ1-1; tentative D call: TRBD1 (6 bases). The germline V gene encodes CDR1 SQVTM and CDR2 ANQGSEA. The CDR3 has 14 residues. Trimming took 1 base from V and 4 from J, leaving 13 bases between them. The CDR3 nucleotides are TGCAGCGTTGAAGTGGAGGGGGTCGCCACTGAAGCTTTCTTT. This encodes CSVEVEGVATEAFF. Using reference TRBV29-1 and TRBJ1-1 for the parts outside the CDR3, the full variable domain is SAVISQKPSRDICQRGTSLTIQCQVDSQVTMMFWYRQQPGQSLTLIATANQGSEATYESGFVIDKFPISRPNLTFSTLTVSNMSPEDSSIYLCSVEVEGVATEAFFGQGTRLTVV.

This clonotype was observed many times. The V gene is TRBV10-3, the J gene TRBJ1-5; 7 nucleotides align to TRBD1. V trimming: 5 bases; J trimming: 6 bases; junction bases outside the gene matches: 7. The CDR3 runs to 14 residues. Germline V CDR1 and CDR2: ENHRY, SYGVKD. CDR3 residues: CAISNRGALQPQHF. Written as DNA, the CDR3 is TGTGCCATCAGTAACAGGGGAGCTCTTCAGCCCCAGCATTTT.

This clonotype was recorded a few times. The chain uses TRBV4-1 and TRBJ1-6, with TRBD1 matching 8 bases. Germline V gene lookup returns CDR1 MGHRA and CDR2 YSYEKL. The CDR3 loop spans 16 amino acids. V lost 0 bases to trimming and J lost 5 bases; unmatched junction nucleotides: 3. The CDR3 DNA reads TGCGCCAGCAGCCAAGATAGGACAGGGAATAATTCACCCCTCCACTTT. Its protein is CASSQDRTGNNSPLHF.

In this sample, this clonotype turned up a few times. The chain couples TRBV7-2 to TRBJ2-7; D call uncertain. Deletions cut 5 bases from V and 2 bases from J, with 13 bases between. Germline V gene sequence: CDR1 SGHTA, CDR2 FQGNSA. The CDR3 is 14 amino acids. The CDR3 spells CASSLPPGAYEQYF. The CDR3 DNA reads as TGTGCCAGCAGCCTCCCACCTGGTGCCTACGAGCAGTACTTC.

This clonotype was picked up many times. The chain carries TRBV7-2 and TRBJ2-1; maybe TRBD1 (5 bases). In germline, CDR1 is SGHTA, CDR2 FQGNSA. The CDR3 totals 15 residues. V was clipped by 2 bases and J by 4 bases, with 12 bases between them. The CDR3 DNA is TGTGCCAGCAGCTTAACGGCAGGGTTATACAATGAGCAGTTCTTC. It yields the protein CASSLTAGLYNEQFF.

This clonotype was observed a few times. DNA for the CDR3: TGTGCCAGCAGTCCCCGGATAAAGGGAAGCTACGAGCAGTACTTC. The encoded protein is CASSPRIKGSYEQYF. This chain links TRBV12-3 or TRBV12-4 with TRBJ2-7; D ambiguous. V was pared by 5 bases and J by 3 bases, with 17 bases between. The CDR3 extends over 15 amino acids.

This clonotype occurred many times. V is TRBV29-1 and J is TRBJ1-4; the D gene is possibly TRBD1 (6 bases). CDR1 is SQVTM and CDR2 is ANQGSEA in the germline V gene. V lost 4 bases, J lost 0 bases, and 9 bases lay in between. The CDR3 is 14 amino acids. CDR3 nucleotides: TGCAGCGTTGGGACAGCCCCAACTAATGAAAAACTGTTTTTT. This gives the protein CSVGTAPTNEKLFF.

V is TRBV4-1 and J is TRBJ2-6; D unclear. The V end lost 2 bases, the J end lost 1 base, and 15 bases lay between the germline ends. CDR3 length: 18 residues. Germline values: CDR1 MGHRA, CDR2 YSYEKL. CDR3 sequence (DNA): TGCGCCAGCAGCCAATTACCCCCGCCCGGATCTGGGGCCAACGTCCTGACTTTC. Amino acid sequence: CASSQLPPPGSGANVLTF.

This clonotype was detected many times. The V gene is TRBV7-2, the J gene TRBJ2-5; 10 bases map to TRBD1. The CDR3 length is 15 residues. Germline CDR1 SGHTA, CDR2 FQGNSA. V was clipped by 5 bases and J by 5 bases; unmatched bases: 8. CDR3 residues: CASSHDRGREETQYF. As DNA, the CDR3 is TGTGCCAGCAGCCACGACAGGGGGCGCGAGGAGACCCAGTACTTC.